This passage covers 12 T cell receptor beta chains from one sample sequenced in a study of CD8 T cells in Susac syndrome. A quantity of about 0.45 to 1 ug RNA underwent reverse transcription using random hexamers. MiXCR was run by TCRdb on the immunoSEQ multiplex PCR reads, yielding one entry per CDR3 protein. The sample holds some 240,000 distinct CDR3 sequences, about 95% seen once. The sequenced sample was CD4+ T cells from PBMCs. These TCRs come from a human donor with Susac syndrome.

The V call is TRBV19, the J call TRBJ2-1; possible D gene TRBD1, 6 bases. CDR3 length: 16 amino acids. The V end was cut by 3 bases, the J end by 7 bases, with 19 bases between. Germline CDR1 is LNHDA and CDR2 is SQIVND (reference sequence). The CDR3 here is CASSMARTVFRNEQFF. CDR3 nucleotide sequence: TGTGCCAGTAGTATGGCACGGACAGTCTTTAGGAATGAGCAGTTCTTC. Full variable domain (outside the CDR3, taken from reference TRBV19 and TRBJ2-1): DGGITQSPKYLFRKEGQNVTLSCEQNLNHDAMYWYRQDPGQGLRLIYYSQIVNDFQKGDIAEGYSVSREKKESFPLTVTSAQKNPTAFYLCASSMARTVFRNEQFFGPGTRLTVL.

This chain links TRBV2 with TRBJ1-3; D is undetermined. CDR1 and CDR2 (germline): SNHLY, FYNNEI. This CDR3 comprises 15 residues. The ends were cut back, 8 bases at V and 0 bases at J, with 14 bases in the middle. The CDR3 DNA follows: TGTGCCAGCCATACTTCCGGCGGCTCTGGAAACACCATATATTTT. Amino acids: CASHTSGGSGNTIYF.

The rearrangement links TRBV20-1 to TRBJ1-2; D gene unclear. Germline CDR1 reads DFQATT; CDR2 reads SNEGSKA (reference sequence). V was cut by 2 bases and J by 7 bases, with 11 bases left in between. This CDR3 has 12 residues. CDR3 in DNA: TGCAGTGCTAGACGACCCCAAGTTGGCTACACCTTC. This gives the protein CSARRPQVGYTF.

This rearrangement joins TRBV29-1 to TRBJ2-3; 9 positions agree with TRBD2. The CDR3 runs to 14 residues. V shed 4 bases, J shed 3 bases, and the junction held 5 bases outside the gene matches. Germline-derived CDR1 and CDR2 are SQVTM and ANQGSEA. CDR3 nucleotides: TGCAGCGTTGGTGAAGCGGGAGGTACAGATACGCAGTATTTT. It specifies CSVGEAGGTDTQYF.

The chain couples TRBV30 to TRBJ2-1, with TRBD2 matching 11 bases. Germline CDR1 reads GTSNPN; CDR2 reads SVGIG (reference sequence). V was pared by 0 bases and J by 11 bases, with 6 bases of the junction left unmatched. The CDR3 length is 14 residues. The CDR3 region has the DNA TGTGCCTGGAGTGTGTTCTCTAGCGGGGGGCAGCAGTTCTTC. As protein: CAWSVFSSGGQQFF.

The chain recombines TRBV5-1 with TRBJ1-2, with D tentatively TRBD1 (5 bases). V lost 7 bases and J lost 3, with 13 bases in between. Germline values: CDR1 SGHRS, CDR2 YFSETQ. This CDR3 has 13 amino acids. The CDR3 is CASCLRGYYGYTF. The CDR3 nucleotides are TGCGCCAGCTGCCTCCGGGGCTACTATGGCTACACCTTC.

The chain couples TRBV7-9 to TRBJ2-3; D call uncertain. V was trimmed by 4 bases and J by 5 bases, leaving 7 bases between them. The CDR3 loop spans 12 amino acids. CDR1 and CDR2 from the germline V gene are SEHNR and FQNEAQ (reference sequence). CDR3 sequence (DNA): TGTGCCAGCAGCTACAGCGTAGATACGCAGTATTTT. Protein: CASSYSVDTQYF.

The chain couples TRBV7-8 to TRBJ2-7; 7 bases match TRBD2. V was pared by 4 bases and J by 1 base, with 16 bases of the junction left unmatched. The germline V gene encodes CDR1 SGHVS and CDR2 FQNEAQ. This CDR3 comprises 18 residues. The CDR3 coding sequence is TGTGCCAGCAGCTCTACCCGACTACCTAGCGGATTATCCTACGAGCAGTACTTC. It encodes CASSSTRLPSGLSYEQYF.

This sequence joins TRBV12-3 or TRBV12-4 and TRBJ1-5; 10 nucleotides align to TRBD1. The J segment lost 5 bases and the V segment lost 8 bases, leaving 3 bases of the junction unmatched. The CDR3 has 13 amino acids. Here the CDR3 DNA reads TGTGCCAGCCTTGGGACAGGGGATCAGCCCCAGCATTTT. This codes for CASLGTGDQPQHF.

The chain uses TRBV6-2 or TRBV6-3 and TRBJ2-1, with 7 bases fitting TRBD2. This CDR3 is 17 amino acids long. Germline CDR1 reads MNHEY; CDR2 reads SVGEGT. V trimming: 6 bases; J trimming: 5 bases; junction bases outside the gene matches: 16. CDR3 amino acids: CASRGPRGGSMNNEQFF. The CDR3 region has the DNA TGTGCCAGCAGGGGACCGAGGGGAGGGAGTATGAACAATGAGCAGTTCTTC.

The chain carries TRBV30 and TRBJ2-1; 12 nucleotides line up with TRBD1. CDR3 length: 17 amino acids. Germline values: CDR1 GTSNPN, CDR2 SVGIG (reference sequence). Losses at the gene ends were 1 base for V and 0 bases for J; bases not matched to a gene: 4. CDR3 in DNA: TGTGCCTGGAGTGGGGACAGGGGGCCAACCTCCTACAATGAGCAGTTCTTC. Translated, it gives CAWSGDRGPTSYNEQFF.

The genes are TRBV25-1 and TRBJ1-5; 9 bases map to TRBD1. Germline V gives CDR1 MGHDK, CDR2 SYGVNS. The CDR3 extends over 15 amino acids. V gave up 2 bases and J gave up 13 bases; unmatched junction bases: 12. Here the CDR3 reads CASSESGTGSGVQHF. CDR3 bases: TGTGCCAGCAGTGAAAGTGGGACAGGGAGCGGGGTGCAGCATTTT.